Reported below is one T cell receptor (beta chain). The Seattle patients, enrolled during active infection, were followed longitudinally. The data stem from a study of blood T cell repertoires in COVID-19. Looking at the study overall: PBMCs, B-cell-depleted T cells, or T cells provided the cDNA or gDNA that made up the material.

V gave up 1 base and J gave up 6 bases; unmatched junction bases: 4. Germline CDR1 is MNHNS and CDR2 is SASEGT. CDR3 size: 15 residues. Original handling: Estimates of nucleated cell counts were drawn from the amplification of reference gene primers. Here immunoSEQ multiplex PCR was the method, and the copy in TCRdb shows in-frame clones only, minus some. The DNA gave D and trimming, while V, J and clone size come from that table. The sample includes hundreds of thousands of clones, about 90% seen only once; the top ten take 0.8% to 1%. The rearrangement links TRBV6-1 to TRBJ2-2, with TRBD2 identical over 8 bases. The receptor's source is a man aged 55 to 69 with COVID-19, enrolled during active disease. Sequencing used peripheral blood. CDR3 in DNA: TGTGCCAGCAGTGAAGGAGCGGGGGAGGCCGGGGAGCTGTTTTTT. This encodes CASSEGAGEAGELFF.